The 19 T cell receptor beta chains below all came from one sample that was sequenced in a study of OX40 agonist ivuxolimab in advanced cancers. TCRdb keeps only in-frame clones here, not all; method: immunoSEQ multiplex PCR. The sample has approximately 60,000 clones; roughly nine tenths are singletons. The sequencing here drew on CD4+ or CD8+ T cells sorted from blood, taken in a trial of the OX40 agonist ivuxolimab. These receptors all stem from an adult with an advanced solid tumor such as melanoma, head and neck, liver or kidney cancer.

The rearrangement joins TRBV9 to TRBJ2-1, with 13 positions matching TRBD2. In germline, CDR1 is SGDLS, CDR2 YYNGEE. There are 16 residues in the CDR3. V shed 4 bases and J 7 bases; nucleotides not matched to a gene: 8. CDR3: CASSFGTSGIGNEQFF. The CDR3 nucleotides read TGTGCCAGCAGCTTCGGGACTAGCGGGATTGGAAATGAGCAGTTCTTC.

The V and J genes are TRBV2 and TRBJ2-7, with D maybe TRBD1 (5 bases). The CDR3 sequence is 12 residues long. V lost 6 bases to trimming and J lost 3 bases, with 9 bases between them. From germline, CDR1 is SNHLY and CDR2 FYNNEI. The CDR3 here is CASSQTVYEQYF. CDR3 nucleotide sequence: TGTGCCAGCAGCCAGACAGTCTACGAGCAGTACTTC. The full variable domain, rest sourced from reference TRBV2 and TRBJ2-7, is EPEVTQTPSHQVTQMGQEVILRCVPISNHLYFYWYRQILGQKVEFLVSFYNNEISEKSEIFDDQFSVERPDGSNFTLKIRSTKLEDSAMYFCASSQTVYEQYFGPGTRLTVT.

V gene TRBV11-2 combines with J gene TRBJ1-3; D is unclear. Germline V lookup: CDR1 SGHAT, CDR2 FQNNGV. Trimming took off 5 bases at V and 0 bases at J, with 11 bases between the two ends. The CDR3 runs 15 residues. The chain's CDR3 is CASSMTVSSGNTIYF. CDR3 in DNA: TGTGCCAGCAGCATGACGGTCAGCTCTGGAAACACCATATATTTT.

The CDR3 sequence: CASSQVSGLAGIYEQYF. CDR3 bases: TGTGCCAGCAGCCAAGTTTCGGGACTAGCGGGAATCTACGAGCAGTACTTC. This chain connects TRBV14 to TRBJ2-7; 13 bases are shared with TRBD2. The CDR3 consists of 17 residues. In germline, CDR1 is SGHDN, CDR2 FVKESK. The junction had 6 bases not matched to a gene; V was cut back by 1 base and J by 3 bases.

CDR3 nucleotide sequence: TGTGCCAGCAGTGAAGCAGGGACAGCTTACAATGAGCAGTTCTTC. Protein sequence: CASSEAGTAYNEQFF. V is TRBV6-1 and J is TRBJ2-1; 7 nucleotides match TRBD1. After removal of 0 bases from V and 4 bases from J, the junction contained 3 bases not matched to a gene. Germline V lookup: CDR1 MNHNS, CDR2 SASEGT. The CDR3 spans 15 residues.

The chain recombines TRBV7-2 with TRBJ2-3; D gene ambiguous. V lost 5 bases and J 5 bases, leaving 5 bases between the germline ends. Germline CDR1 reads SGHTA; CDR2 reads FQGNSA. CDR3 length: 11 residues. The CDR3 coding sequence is TGTGCCAGCAGCGGACGAGATACGCAGTATTTT. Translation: CASSGRDTQYF. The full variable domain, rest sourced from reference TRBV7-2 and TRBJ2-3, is GAGVSQSPSNKVTEKGKDVELRCDPISGHTALYWYRQSLGQGLEFLIYFQGNSAPDKSGLPSDRFSAERTGGSVSTLTIQRTQQEDSAVYLCASSGRDTQYFGPGTRLTVL.

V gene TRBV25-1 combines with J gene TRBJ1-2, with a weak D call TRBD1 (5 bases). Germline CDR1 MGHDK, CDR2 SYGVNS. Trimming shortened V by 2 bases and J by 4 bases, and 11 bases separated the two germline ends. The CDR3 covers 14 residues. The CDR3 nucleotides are TGTGCCAGCAGTGAAGGGGGAGCTCCCTATGGCTACACCTTC. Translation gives CASSEGGAPYGYTF.

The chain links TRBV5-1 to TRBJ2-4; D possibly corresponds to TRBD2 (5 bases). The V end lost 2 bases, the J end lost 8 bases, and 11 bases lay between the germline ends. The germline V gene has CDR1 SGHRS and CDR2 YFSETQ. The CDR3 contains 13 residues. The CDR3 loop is CASSFAGGDIQYF. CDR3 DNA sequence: TGCGCCAGCAGCTTTGCAGGAGGAGACATTCAGTACTTC. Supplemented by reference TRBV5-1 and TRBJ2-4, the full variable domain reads KAGVTQTPRYLIKTRGQQVTLSCSPISGHRSVSWYQQTPGQGLQFLFEYFSETQRNKGNFPGRFSGRQFSNSRSEMNVSTLELGDSALYLCASSFAGGDIQYFGAGTRLSVL.

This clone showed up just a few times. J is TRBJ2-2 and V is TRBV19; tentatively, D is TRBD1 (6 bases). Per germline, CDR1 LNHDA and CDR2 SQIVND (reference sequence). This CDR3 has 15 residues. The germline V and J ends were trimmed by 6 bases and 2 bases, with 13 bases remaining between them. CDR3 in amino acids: CASSVQGSNTGELFF. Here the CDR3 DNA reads TGTGCCAGTAGCGTACAGGGTTCAAACACCGGGGAGCTGTTTTTT.

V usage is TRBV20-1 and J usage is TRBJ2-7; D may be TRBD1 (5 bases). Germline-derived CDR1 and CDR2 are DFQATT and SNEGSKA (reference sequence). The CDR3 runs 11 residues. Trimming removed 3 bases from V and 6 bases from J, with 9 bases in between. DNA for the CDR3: TGCAGTGCTAGCCAGGGCTCCGAGCAGTACTTC. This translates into CSASQGSEQYF.

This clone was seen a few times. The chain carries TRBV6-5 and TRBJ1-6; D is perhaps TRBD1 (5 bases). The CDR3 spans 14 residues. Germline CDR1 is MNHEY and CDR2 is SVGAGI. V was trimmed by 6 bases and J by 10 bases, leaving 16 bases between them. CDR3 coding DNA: TGTGCCAGCAGGAGGGGTACAGGCAACTCACCCCTCCACTTT. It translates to CASRRGTGNSPLHF.

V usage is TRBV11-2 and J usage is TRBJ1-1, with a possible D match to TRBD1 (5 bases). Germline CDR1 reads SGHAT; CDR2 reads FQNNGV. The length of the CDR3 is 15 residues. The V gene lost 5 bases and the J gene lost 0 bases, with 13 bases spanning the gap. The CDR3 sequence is CASSVAGLMNTEAFF. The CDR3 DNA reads TGTGCCAGCAGCGTAGCGGGACTCATGAACACTGAAGCTTTCTTT.

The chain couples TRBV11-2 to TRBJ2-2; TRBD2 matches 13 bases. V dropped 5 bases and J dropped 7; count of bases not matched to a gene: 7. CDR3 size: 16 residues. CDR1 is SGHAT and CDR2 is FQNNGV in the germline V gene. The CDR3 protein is CASSRLLAGGFGELFF. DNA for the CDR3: TGTGCCAGCAGCCGCCTACTAGCGGGAGGGTTCGGGGAGCTGTTTTTT. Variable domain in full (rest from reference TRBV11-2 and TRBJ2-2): EAGVAQSPRYKIIEKRQSVAFWCNPISGHATLYWYQQILGQGPKLLIQFQNNGVVDDSQLPKDRFSAERLKGVDSTLKIQPAKLEDSAVYLCASSRLLAGGFGELFFGEGSRLTVL.

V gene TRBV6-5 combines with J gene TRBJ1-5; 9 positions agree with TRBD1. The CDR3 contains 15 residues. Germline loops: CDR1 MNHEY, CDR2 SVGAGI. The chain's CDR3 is CAKRDRDGVNQPQHF. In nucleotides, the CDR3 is TGTGCGAAAAGGGACAGGGACGGGGTCAATCAGCCCCAGCATTTT.

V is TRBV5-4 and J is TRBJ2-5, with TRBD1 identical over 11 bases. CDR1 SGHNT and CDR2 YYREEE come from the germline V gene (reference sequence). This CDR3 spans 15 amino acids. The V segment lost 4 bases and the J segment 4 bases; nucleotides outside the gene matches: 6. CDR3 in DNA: TGTGCCAGCAGCGTAGCCGGGACAGGGGGAGAGACCCAGTACTTC. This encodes CASSVAGTGGETQYF. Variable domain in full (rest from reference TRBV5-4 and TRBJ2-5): ETGVTQSPTHLIKTRGQQVTLRCSSQSGHNTVSWYQQALGQGPQFIFQYYREEENGRGNFPPRFSGLQFPNYSSELNVNALELDDSALYLCASSVAGTGGETQYFGPGTRLLVL.

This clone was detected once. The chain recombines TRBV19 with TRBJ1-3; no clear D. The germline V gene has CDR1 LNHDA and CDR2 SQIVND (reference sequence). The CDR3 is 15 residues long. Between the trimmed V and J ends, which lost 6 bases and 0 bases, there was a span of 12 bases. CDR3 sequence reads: CASREAESSGNTIYF. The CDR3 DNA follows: TGTGCCAGTAGGGAAGCAGAGAGCTCTGGAAACACCATATATTTT.

CDR3 sequence: CASSPRVGPQHF. In DNA, the CDR3 is TGTGCCAGCAGCCCTAGGGTAGGGCCCCAGCATTTT. The gene calls are TRBV7-2 and TRBJ1-5; D gene uncertain. The V and J ends lost 5 bases and 9 bases respectively, with 11 bases between them. The CDR3 totals 12 residues. Germline V gene lookup returns CDR1 SGHTA and CDR2 FQGNSA.

CDR3 coding DNA: TGTGCCAGCAGCAAAGCGACAGTCCCCAATGAAAAACTGTTTTTT. Amino acid sequence: CASSKATVPNEKLFF. The rearrangement uses TRBV11-2 and TRBJ1-4, with TRBD1 as a possible D gene (5 bases). The V gene's germline CDR1 is SGHAT and CDR2 FQNNGV. The CDR3 totals 15 residues. Trimming took off 5 bases at V and 5 bases at J, with 15 bases between the two ends.

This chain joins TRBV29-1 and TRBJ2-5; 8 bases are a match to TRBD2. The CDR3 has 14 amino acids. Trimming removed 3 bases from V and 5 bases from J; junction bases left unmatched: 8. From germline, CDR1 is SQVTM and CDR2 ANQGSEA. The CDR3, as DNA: TGCAGCGTTGACCCAGCGGGGGCCCGGGAGACCCAGTACTTC. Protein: CSVDPAGARETQYF. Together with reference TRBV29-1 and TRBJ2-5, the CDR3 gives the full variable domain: SAVISQKPSRDICQRGTSLTIQCQVDSQVTMMFWYRQQPGQSLTLIATANQGSEATYESGFVIDKFPISRPNLTFSTLTVSNMSPEDSSIYLCSVDPAGARETQYFGPGTRLLVL.